This T cell receptor beta chain was recorded in a study of OX40 agonist ivuxolimab in advanced cancers. Study overall: The eligibility criteria allowed prior anti-PD-1, anti-PD-L1 or anti-CTLA-4 therapy, and around 38% had some.

Blood specimens came from baseline, cycle 4 day 1, and cycle 7 day 1. Assay used: immunoSEQ multiplex PCR; TCRdb lists only in-frame clones, some missing. The table records some 26,000 clones, about four fifths of them present only once. Only a few counts were recorded for this clone. CDR3 size: 17 residues. Trimming took 6 bases from V and 0 from J, leaving 18 bases between them. The V gene's germline CDR1 is SGHTA and CDR2 FQGTGA. Source: CD4+ or CD8+ T cells sorted from blood, taken in a trial of the OX40 agonist ivuxolimab. The rearrangement uses TRBV7-3 and TRBJ1-5, with D possibly being TRBD1 (5 bases). This clonotype was sampled from an adult with an advanced solid tumor such as melanoma, head and neck, liver or kidney cancer. The CDR3 DNA is TGTGCCAGCAGGGACCCGGGGGAGGGCGGTAGCAATCAGCCCCAGCATTTT. Translating it yields CASRDPGEGGSNQPQHF.